A single sample is the source of the 32 T cell receptor beta chains below, sequenced in a study of cytomegalovirus exposure and HLA in healthy donors. The PCR employed 60 Vbeta primers together with 13 Jbeta primers. Here immunoSEQ multiplex PCR was the method, and the copy in TCRdb shows in-frame clones only, minus some. The table has about 160,000 clones, about four fifths seen once. Input material: PBMCs. These receptors all stem from a man aged 45 to 65 in good health and CMV-seropositive.

The chain is built from TRBV28 and TRBJ1-1; 7 nucleotides align to TRBD1. V shed 4 bases and J 4 bases; nucleotides not matched to a gene: 6. The CDR3 runs 14 residues. Germline values: CDR1 MDHEN, CDR2 SYDVKM. The CDR3 DNA is TGTGCCAGCAGTTCCCCAGGGGGGCGCACTGAAGCTTTCTTT. Its protein product is CASSSPGGRTEAFF. The full variable domain, in which reference TRBV28 and TRBJ1-1 provide the parts outside the CDR3, is DVKVTQSSRYLVKRTGEKVFLECVQDMDHENMFWYRQDPGLGLRLIYFSYDVKMKEKGDIPEGYSVSREKKERFSLILESASTNQTSMYLCASSSPGGRTEAFFGQGTRLTVV.

V and J are TRBV7-2 and TRBJ1-2; 10 positions match TRBD1. The CDR3 spans 15 residues. The germline V gene encodes CDR1 SGHTA and CDR2 FQGNSA. V trimming: 3 bases; J trimming: 4 bases; junction bases outside the gene matches: 5. The CDR3 DNA reads TGTGCCAGCAGCTTCGGGACAGGGGCGGGCTATGGCTACACCTTC. This translates into CASSFGTGAGYGYTF.

The chain carries TRBV10-3 and TRBJ1-2; 9 bases line up with TRBD1. The V segment lost 6 bases and the J segment 4 bases; nucleotides outside the gene matches: 12. Per the germline V gene, CDR1 is ENHRY and CDR2 is SYGVKD. This CDR3 contains 16 residues. CDR3 nucleotides: TGTGCCATCAGGGATTCCGGGACAGGGTTCCCCTATGGCTACACCTTC. Translated, it gives CAIRDSGTGFPYGYTF.

For this clone: One end of the junction does not line up with germline, which may come from a read error. The genes are TRBV7-9 and TRBJ1-6, with D maybe TRBD1 (5 bases). The CDR3 contains 18 residues. Germline values: CDR1 SEHNR, CDR2 FQNEAQ (reference sequence). In nucleotides, the CDR3 is TGTTCCAGCAGCGGGGGTTGGGAGGGCATAACCTATAATTCACCCCTCCACTTT. This translates into CSSSGGWEGITYNSPLHF.

The gene calls are TRBV9 and TRBJ2-1; 8 bases map to TRBD1. Losses at the gene ends were 0 bases for V and 9 bases for J; bases not matched to a gene: 2. The CDR3 covers 13 residues. The germline V gene encodes CDR1 SGDLS and CDR2 YYNGEE. CDR3 nucleotide sequence: TGTGCCAGCAGCGTAGCCGACAGGGGTGAGCAGTTCTTC. It yields the protein CASSVADRGEQFF.

V is TRBV2 and J is TRBJ1-3; D is perhaps TRBD1 (6 bases). The V gene lost 0 bases and the J gene lost 0 bases, with 18 bases spanning the gap. CDR3 length equals 19 residues. Germline V gene lookup returns CDR1 SNHLY and CDR2 FYNNEI. The CDR3 sequence: CASSEASWGGLISGNTIYF. Written as DNA, the CDR3 is TGTGCCAGCAGTGAAGCCTCATGGGGGGGGCTTATCTCTGGAAACACCATATATTTT.

V usage is TRBV5-1 and J usage is TRBJ2-3, with D maybe TRBD2 (5 bases). The germline gives CDR1 SGHRS, CDR2 YFSETQ. The germline V and J ends were trimmed by 6 bases and 6 bases, with 11 bases remaining between them. The CDR3 has 12 amino acids. The CDR3 spells CASKTERDTQYF. The CDR3 nucleotides read TGCGCCAGCAAAACCGAGCGGGATACGCAGTATTTT.

This chain connects TRBV28 to TRBJ1-2; weak D call: TRBD1 (6 bases). This CDR3 region has 14 residues. Per the germline V gene, CDR1 is MDHEN and CDR2 is SYDVKM. Trimming left V 6 bases short and J 2 bases short, with 13 bases between. The CDR3 spells CASSLQGLNYGYTF. Here the CDR3 DNA reads TGTGCCAGCAGCCTACAGGGACTAAACTATGGCTACACCTTC.

The chain recombines TRBV7-2 with TRBJ2-3; D not certain. Trimming cost V 2 bases and J 3 bases, with 9 bases left between them. CDR1 is SGHTA, CDR2 FQGNSA, per germline. The length of the CDR3 is 14 residues. The CDR3 is CASSLSYRTDTQYF. CDR3 in DNA: TGTGCCAGCAGCTTATCTTACAGAACAGATACGCAGTATTTT.

This clone has only a few counts. The CDR3 sequence: CASSVAVGGYEQYF. CDR3 sequence (DNA): TGTGCCAGCAGCGTAGCTGTAGGGGGCTACGAGCAGTACTTC. The chain links TRBV9 to TRBJ2-7; D possibly corresponds to TRBD1 (6 bases). The CDR3 spans 14 residues. CDR1 and CDR2 from the germline V gene are SGDLS and YYNGEE. V dropped 0 bases and J dropped 3 bases, with 10 bases sitting between them.

V gene TRBV10-3 combines with J gene TRBJ2-1, with D uncertain. This CDR3 region has 15 residues. V lost 1 base and J 3 bases, leaving 10 bases between the germline ends. Per germline, CDR1 ENHRY and CDR2 SYGVKD. Here the CDR3 reads CAISEYSGDYNEQFF. The DNA for the CDR3 is TGTGCCATCAGTGAGTATTCGGGTGACTACAATGAGCAGTTCTTC.

This clone has only a few counts. This chain links TRBV18 with TRBJ2-6; unclear D gene. The CDR3 consists of 13 residues. Trimming took 8 bases from V and 2 from J, leaving 7 bases between them. CDR1 and CDR2 (germline): KGHSH, LQKENI. The CDR3 is CASADTGANVLTF. CDR3 bases: TGTGCCAGCGCAGATACTGGGGCCAACGTCCTGACTTTC. Complete variable domain (other parts from reference TRBV18 and TRBJ2-6): NAGVMQNPRHLVRRRGQEARLRCSPMKGHSHVYWYRQLPEEGLKFMVYLQKENIIDESGMPKERFSAEFPKEGPSILRIQQVVRGDSAAYFCASADTGANVLTFGAGSRLTVL.

The chain joins TRBV19 to TRBJ2-3; no clear D. Germline V lookup: CDR1 LNHDA, CDR2 SQIVND (reference sequence). The length of the CDR3 is 14 residues. V lost 3 bases, J lost 0 bases, and 7 bases lay in between. CDR3 protein: CASSIRVSTDTQYF. CDR3 DNA sequence: TGTGCCAGTAGTATTCGGGTTAGCACAGATACGCAGTATTTT.

This sequence joins TRBV5-1 and TRBJ1-4; possible D gene TRBD1, 5 bases. Between the trimmed V and J ends, which lost 4 bases and 7 bases, there was a span of 11 bases. The length of the CDR3 is 13 residues. CDR1 is SGHRS and CDR2 is YFSETQ in the germline V gene. The CDR3 coding sequence is TGCGCCAGCAGCCGCCCCGACAGTGAAAAACTGTTTTTT. Translating it yields CASSRPDSEKLFF.

The sample holds one count of this clone. This sequence joins TRBV11-2 and TRBJ2-2; D gene ambiguous. Trimming stripped 1 base from V and 6 bases from J, with 6 bases between. CDR1 and CDR2 (germline): SGHAT, FQNNGV. The CDR3 sequence is 13 residues long. The CDR3 DNA sequence: TGTGCCAGCAGCTTAGGTTCGGCCGGGGAGCTGTTTTTT. Translating gives CASSLGSAGELFF.

As regards this clone: At one of its ends the junction is not consistent with the germline gene, which may arise from a read error. The chain uses TRBV30 and TRBJ2-7; 9 nucleotides align to TRBD1. Looked up from germline, CDR1 is GTSNPN and CDR2 is SVGIG (reference sequence). The CDR3 contains 14 residues. The CDR3 reads CAGRPRDREDEQYF. The CDR3 DNA is TGTGCCGGGAGACCCAGGGACAGGGAGGACGAGCAGTACTTC.

DNA of the CDR3: TGTGCCAGCAGCTCCTCGGACAGGGCTTCACCCCTCCACTTT. This translates into CASSSSDRASPLHF. This chain links TRBV11-2 with TRBJ1-6; 8 nucleotides agree with TRBD1. J gave up 9 bases and V 4 bases, and 5 bases lay outside the gene matches. The CDR3 totals 14 residues. Germline CDR1 reads SGHAT; CDR2 reads FQNNGV.

The chain combines TRBV7-9 with TRBJ1-1; 7 positions agree with TRBD1. This CDR3 region has 12 residues. Germline assignment: CDR1 SEHNR and CDR2 FQNEAQ (reference sequence). V lost 5 bases and J lost 4; bases outside the gene matches: 1. The CDR3 loop reads CASSPGGTEAFF. DNA for the CDR3: TGTGCCAGCAGCCCAGGGGGCACTGAAGCTTTCTTT.

The rearrangement links TRBV28 to TRBJ1-5; D not certain. The germline gives CDR1 MDHEN, CDR2 SYDVKM. V lost 4 bases, J lost 7 bases, and 11 bases lay in between. This CDR3 comprises 13 residues. The CDR3 bases are TGTGCCAGCAGTTCGGCCCGGAGGCAGCCCCAGCATTTT. Protein: CASSSARRQPQHF. The whole variable domain, remainder taken from reference TRBV28 and TRBJ1-5, is DVKVTQSSRYLVKRTGEKVFLECVQDMDHENMFWYRQDPGLGLRLIYFSYDVKMKEKGDIPEGYSVSREKKERFSLILESASTNQTSMYLCASSSARRQPQHFGDGTRLSIL.

The CDR3 bases are TGTGCCAGCAGCCGAGGACAGGGAGAGGGGAATGGCTACACCTTC. Encoded protein: CASSRGQGEGNGYTF. The genes are TRBV11-1 and TRBJ1-2; TRBD1 matches at 8 bases. Per germline, CDR1 SGHAT and CDR2 FQDESV (reference sequence). CDR3 length equals 15 residues. Trimming at V came to 5 bases and at J to 6 bases, leaving 11 bases not matched to a gene.

The rearrangement links TRBV7-3 to TRBJ2-5; TRBD2 agrees at 12 bases. The DNA end favors TRBJ2-7, so the J call may be wrong. Germline loops: CDR1 SGHTA, CDR2 FQGTGA. This CDR3 has 15 amino acids. The CDR3 loop is CASSSGLAGSYEQYF. The CDR3 nucleotides read TGTGCCAGCAGCTCGGGACTAGCGGGTAGCTACGAGCAGTACTTC.

Notes on this clone: Different DNA sequences within this sample yield the same CDR3. The chain carries TRBV7-9 and TRBJ2-1, with D hard to call. The germline gives CDR1 SEHNR, CDR2 FQNEAQ (reference sequence). The CDR3 has 14 residues. Deletions cut 2 bases from V and 0 bases from J, with 5 bases between. CDR3 residues: CASSLSSSYNEQFF. CDR3 nucleotides: TGTGCCAGCAGCTTATCCAGCTCCTACAATGAGCAGTTCTTC.

The CDR3 here is CASSLLQGNQPQHF. CDR3 nucleotides: TGTGCCAGCAGCCTTTTACAGGGGAATCAGCCCCAGCATTTT. V usage is TRBV6-5 and J usage is TRBJ1-5; TRBD1 matches at 7 bases. CDR1 is MNHEY, CDR2 SVGAGI, per germline. Trimming at V came to 6 bases and at J to 4 bases, leaving 6 bases not matched to a gene. This CDR3 has 14 amino acids.

The V call is TRBV27, the J call TRBJ1-1; D is possibly TRBD1 (6 bases). V lost 7 bases and J 0 bases, leaving 27 bases between the germline ends. The V gene's germline CDR1 is MNHEY and CDR2 SMNVEV (reference sequence). The CDR3 runs 19 residues. In DNA, the CDR3 is TGTGCCAGCATAACTTATTACCCCGGACAGATGGGTTTGAACACTGAAGCTTTCTTT. The encoded protein is CASITYYPGQMGLNTEAFF.

This rearrangement joins TRBV4-2 to TRBJ2-3, with TRBD1 identical over 7 bases. The V gene end was trimmed by 4 bases and the J gene end by 2 bases; junction bases not matched to a gene: 6. The CDR3 has 15 residues. Per the germline V gene, CDR1 is LGHNA and CDR2 is YNFKEQ. This CDR3 is CASSPGTEDTDTQYF. CDR3 bases: TGTGCCAGCAGCCCCGGGACAGAGGACACAGATACGCAGTATTTT.

In its sample, this clone was seen once. This chain connects TRBV5-6 to TRBJ2-2; D is possibly TRBD2 (6 bases). The CDR3 contains 15 residues. Germline V gene data show CDR1 as SGHDT and CDR2 as YYEEEE. The ends were cut back, 0 bases at V and 6 bases at J, with 12 bases in the middle. The CDR3 loop is CASSLVGGGAGELFF. CDR3 nucleotide sequence: TGTGCCAGCAGCTTGGTGGGAGGCGGTGCCGGGGAGCTGTTTTTT.

The gene calls are TRBV10-3 and TRBJ1-1; TRBD1 might be the D (5 bases). This CDR3 has 14 amino acids. Germline-derived CDR1 and CDR2 are ENHRY and SYGVKD. Between the trimmed V and J ends, which lost 4 bases and 0 bases, there was a span of 9 bases. As DNA, the CDR3 is TGTGCCATCAGTGTGGGCAGGGTGAACACTGAAGCTTTCTTT. This encodes CAISVGRVNTEAFF.

This clone was counted between two and nine times. The chain carries TRBV30 and TRBJ2-7; 8 bases match TRBD2. CDR3 length: 14 amino acids. Unmatched junction bases numbered 10, after V lost 4 bases and J lost 5 bases. Per the germline V gene, CDR1 is GTSNPN and CDR2 is SVGIG (reference sequence). In DNA, the CDR3 is TGTGCCTGGACCTGGGACGGGGGGGCCGACGAGCAGTACTTC. Residues: CAWTWDGGADEQYF.

The rearrangement uses TRBV28 and TRBJ2-7; TRBD2 agrees at 11 bases. CDR3 length: 16 amino acids. With V trimmed by 6 bases and J by 3 bases, 10 bases remained unmatched. Germline V lookup: CDR1 MDHEN, CDR2 SYDVKM. The CDR3 DNA reads as TGTGCCAGCAGGGGGCCGGGACTAGCGGCTAACTACGAGCAGTACTTC. It yields the protein CASRGPGLAANYEQYF.

The chain carries TRBV30 and TRBJ1-1; 7 nucleotides line up with TRBD1. Germline assignment: CDR1 GTSNPN and CDR2 SVGIG (reference sequence). CDR3 length: 13 residues. V was pared by 5 bases and J by 2 bases, with 5 bases of the junction left unmatched. The CDR3 loop is CAWGGTANTEAFF. Here the CDR3 DNA reads TGTGCCTGGGGCGGGACAGCCAACACTGAAGCTTTCTTT.

The chain employs TRBV7-9 and TRBJ2-7; D possibly corresponds to TRBD2 (7 bases). The germline CDR1 and CDR2 sequences are SEHNR and FQNEAQ (reference sequence). The CDR3 loop spans 17 amino acids. The germline V and J ends were trimmed by 2 bases and 0 bases, with 17 bases remaining between them. Here the CDR3 DNA reads TGTGCCAGCAGCTTATCCGGCGGGGGCCTTAGCTCCTACGAGCAGTACTTC. This sequence encodes CASSLSGGGLSSYEQYF.

This rearrangement joins TRBV10-3 to TRBJ1-2; possibly TRBD1 for D (6 bases). The V end was cut by 6 bases, the J end by 4 bases, with 12 bases between. The CDR3 covers 13 residues. The germline V gene encodes CDR1 ENHRY and CDR2 SYGVKD. The CDR3 DNA reads TGTGCCATCAGCCTGGACAGCAGCTATGGCTACACCTTC. As protein: CAISLDSSYGYTF.